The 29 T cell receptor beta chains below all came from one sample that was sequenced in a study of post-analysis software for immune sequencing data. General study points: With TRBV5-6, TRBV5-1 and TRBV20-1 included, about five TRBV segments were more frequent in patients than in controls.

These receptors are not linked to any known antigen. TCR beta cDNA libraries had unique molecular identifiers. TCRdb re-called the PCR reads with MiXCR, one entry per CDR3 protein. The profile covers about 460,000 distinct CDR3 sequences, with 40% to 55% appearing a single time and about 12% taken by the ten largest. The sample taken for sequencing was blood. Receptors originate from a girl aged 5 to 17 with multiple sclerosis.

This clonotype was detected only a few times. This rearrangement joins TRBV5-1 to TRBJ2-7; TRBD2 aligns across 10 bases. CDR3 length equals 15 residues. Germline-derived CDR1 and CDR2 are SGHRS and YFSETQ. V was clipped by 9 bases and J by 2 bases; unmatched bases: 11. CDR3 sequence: CATSRLAGDAYEQYF. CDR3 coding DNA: TGCGCCACGTCTCGCCTAGCGGGAGATGCCTACGAGCAGTACTTC.

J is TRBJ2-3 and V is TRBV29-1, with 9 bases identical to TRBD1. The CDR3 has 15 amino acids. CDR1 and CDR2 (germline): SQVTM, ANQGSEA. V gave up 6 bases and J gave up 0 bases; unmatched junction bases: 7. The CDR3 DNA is TGCAGCGTCCTGGGACAGGGTTCTAGCACAGATACGCAGTATTTT. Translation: CSVLGQGSSTDTQYF.

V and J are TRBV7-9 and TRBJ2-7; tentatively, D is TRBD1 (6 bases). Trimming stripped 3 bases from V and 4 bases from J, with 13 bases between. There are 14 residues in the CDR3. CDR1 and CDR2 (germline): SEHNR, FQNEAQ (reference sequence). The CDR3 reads CASSFPGEMYEQYF. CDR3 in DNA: TGTGCCAGCAGCTTTCCAGGGGAAATGTACGAGCAGTACTTC. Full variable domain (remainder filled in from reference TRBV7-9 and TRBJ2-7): DTGVSQNPRHKITKRGQNVTFRCDPISEHNRLYWYRQTLGQGPEFLTYFQNEAQLEKSRLLSDRFSAERPKGSFSTLEIQRTEQGDSAMYLCASSFPGEMYEQYFGPGTRLTVT.

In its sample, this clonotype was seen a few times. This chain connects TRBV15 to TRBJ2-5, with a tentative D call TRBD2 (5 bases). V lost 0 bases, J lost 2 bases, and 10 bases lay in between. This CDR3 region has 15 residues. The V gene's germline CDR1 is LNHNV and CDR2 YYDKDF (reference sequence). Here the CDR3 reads CATSRERGIQETQYF. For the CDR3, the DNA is TGTGCCACCAGCAGAGAACGGGGTATTCAAGAGACCCAGTACTTC.

CDR3 protein: CASSLEGTLYEQYF. As DNA, the CDR3 is TGTGCCAGCAGCTTAGAAGGGACACTCTACGAGCAGTACTTC. The chain carries TRBV7-9 and TRBJ2-7, with D possibly TRBD1 on 6 matching bases. Germline-derived CDR1 and CDR2 are SEHNR and FQNEAQ (reference sequence). The CDR3 has 14 amino acids. The V gene lost 1 base and the J gene lost 3 bases, with 10 bases spanning the gap.

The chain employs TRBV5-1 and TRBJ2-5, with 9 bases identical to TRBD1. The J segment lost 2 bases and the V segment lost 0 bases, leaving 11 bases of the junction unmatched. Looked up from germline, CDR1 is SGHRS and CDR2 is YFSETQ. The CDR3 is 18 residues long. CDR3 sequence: CASSLDSGTGPRQETQYF. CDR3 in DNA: TGCGCCAGCAGCTTGGATTCCGGGACAGGGCCCCGTCAAGAGACCCAGTACTTC.

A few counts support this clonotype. CDR3 amino acids: CASSVDSGINEQYF. CDR3 DNA: TGTGCCAGCAGCGTAGATAGCGGGATCAACGAGCAGTACTTC. The rearrangement uses TRBV9 and TRBJ2-5; 8 bases fit TRBD2. Judging by the DNA end, TRBJ2-7 fits better; the J call may be wrong. Germline V gives CDR1 SGDLS, CDR2 YYNGEE. The CDR3 sequence is 14 residues long.

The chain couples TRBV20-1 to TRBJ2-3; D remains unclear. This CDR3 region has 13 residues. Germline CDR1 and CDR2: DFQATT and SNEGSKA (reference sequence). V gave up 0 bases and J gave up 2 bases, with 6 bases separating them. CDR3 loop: CSARDQTTDTQYF. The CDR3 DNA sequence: TGCAGTGCTAGAGACCAAACCACAGATACGCAGTATTTT.

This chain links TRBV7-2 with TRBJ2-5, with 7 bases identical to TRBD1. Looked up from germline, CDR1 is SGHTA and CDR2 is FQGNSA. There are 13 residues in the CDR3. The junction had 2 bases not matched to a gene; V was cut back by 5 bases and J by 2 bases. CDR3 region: CASSAQGQETQYF. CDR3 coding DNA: TGTGCCAGCAGCGCACAGGGGCAAGAGACCCAGTACTTC.

CDR3: CAISELGTSGGSSYEQYF. Here the CDR3 DNA reads TGTGCCATCAGTGAGTTGGGGACTAGCGGAGGAAGCTCCTACGAGCAGTACTTC. The gene calls are TRBV10-3 and TRBJ2-7, with 11 bases matching TRBD2. The V segment lost 1 base and the J segment 0 bases; nucleotides outside the gene matches: 8. Per the germline V gene, CDR1 is ENHRY and CDR2 is SYGVKD. This CDR3 has 18 amino acids.

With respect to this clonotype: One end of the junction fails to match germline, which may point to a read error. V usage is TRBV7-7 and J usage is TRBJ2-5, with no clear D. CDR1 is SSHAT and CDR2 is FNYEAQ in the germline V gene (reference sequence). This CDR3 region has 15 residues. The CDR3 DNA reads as TGTGCTAGCAGCCCCAACCCCGACTGGCAAGAGACCCAGTACTTC. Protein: CASSPNPDWQETQYF.

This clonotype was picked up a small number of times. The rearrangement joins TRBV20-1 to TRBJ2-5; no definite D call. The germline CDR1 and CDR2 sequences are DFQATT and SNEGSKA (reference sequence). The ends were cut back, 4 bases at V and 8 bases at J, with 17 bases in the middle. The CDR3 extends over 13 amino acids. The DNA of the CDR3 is TGCAGTGCTACACGGGTGGAAGTACTTACCCAGTACTTC. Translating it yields CSATRVEVLTQYF.

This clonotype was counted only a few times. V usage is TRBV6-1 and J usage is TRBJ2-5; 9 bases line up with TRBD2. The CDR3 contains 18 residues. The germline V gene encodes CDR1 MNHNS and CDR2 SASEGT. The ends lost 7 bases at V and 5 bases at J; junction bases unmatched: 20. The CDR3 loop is CASKYGLAGRQSKETQYF. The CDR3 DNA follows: TGTGCCAGCAAATACGGGCTAGCGGGGAGACAATCGAAGGAGACCCAGTACTTC.

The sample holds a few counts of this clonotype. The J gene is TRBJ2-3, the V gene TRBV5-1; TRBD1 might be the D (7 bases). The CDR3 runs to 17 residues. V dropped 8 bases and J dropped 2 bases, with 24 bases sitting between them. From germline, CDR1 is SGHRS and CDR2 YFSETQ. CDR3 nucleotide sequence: TGCGCCAGTCGCAGGGGGTCCAGGGAGGTGGACACAGATACGCAGTATTTT. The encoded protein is CASRRGSREVDTDTQYF.

The CDR3 is CSARGNRVKETQYF. The CDR3, as DNA: TGCAGTGCTAGAGGCAACAGGGTTAAAGAGACCCAGTACTTC. J is TRBJ2-5 and V is TRBV20-1, with D tentatively TRBD1 (6 bases). The length of the CDR3 is 14 residues. The ends were cut back, 1 base at V and 3 bases at J, with 12 bases in the middle. Germline V gene lookup returns CDR1 DFQATT and CDR2 SNEGSKA (reference sequence).

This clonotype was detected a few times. The CDR3 protein is CASSAPGTSGTSVYEQFF. CDR3 sequence (DNA): TGTGCCAGCAGCGCACCTGGGACTAGCGGGACCTCGGTGTACGAGCAGTTCTTC. The chain is built from TRBV7-9 and TRBJ2-1, with 13 nucleotides matching TRBD2. V lost 5 bases, J lost 10 bases, and 17 bases stayed unmatched. The CDR3 is 18 residues long. Looked up from germline, CDR1 is SEHNR and CDR2 is FQNEAQ (reference sequence).

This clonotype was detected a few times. For the CDR3, the DNA is TGTGCCAGCAGCCGCGTGGACCGCCCCCGGGATGAGCAGTTCTTC. Residues: CASSRVDRPRDEQFF. The rearrangement uses TRBV3-1 and TRBJ2-1; D is uncertain. The CDR3 extends over 15 amino acids. Looked up from germline, CDR1 is LGHDT and CDR2 is YNNKEL (reference sequence). The V and J ends lost 4 bases and 8 bases respectively, with 18 bases between them.

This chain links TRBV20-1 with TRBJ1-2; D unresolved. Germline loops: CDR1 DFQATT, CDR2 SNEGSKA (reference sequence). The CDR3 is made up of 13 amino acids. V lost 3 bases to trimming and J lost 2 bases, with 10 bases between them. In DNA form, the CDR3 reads TGCAGTGCTAGCCAAGGCGGAAACTATGGCTACACCTTC. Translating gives CSASQGGNYGYTF.

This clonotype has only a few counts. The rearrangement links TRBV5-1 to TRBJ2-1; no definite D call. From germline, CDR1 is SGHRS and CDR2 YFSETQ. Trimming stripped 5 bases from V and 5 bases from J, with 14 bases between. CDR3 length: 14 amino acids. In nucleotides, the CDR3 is TGCGCCAGCAGTGGGGTGAGCGACCACAATGAGCAGTTCTTC. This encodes CASSGVSDHNEQFF.

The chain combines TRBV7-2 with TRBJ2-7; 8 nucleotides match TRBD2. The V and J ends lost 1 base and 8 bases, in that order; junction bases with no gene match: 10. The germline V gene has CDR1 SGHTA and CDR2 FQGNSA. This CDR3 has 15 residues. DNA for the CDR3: TGTGCCAGCAGCTTAGGCGGAAGCGGGAGCGTCAAGCAGTACTTC. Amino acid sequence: CASSLGGSGSVKQYF.

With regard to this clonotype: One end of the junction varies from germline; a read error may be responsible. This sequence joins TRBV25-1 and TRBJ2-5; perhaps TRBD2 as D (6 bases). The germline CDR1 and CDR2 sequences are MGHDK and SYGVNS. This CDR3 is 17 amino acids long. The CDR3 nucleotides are TGTGCCTGCAGTGAACCATGGGGAGGACCGCTACAAGAGACCCAGTACTTC. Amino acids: CACSEPWGGPLQETQYF. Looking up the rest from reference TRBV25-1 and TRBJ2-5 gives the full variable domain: EADIYQTPRYLVIGTGKKITLECSQTMGHDKMYWYQQDPGMELHLIHYSYGVNSTEKGDLSSESTVSRIRTEHFPLTLESARPSHTSQYLCACSEPWGGPLQETQYFGPGTRLLVL.

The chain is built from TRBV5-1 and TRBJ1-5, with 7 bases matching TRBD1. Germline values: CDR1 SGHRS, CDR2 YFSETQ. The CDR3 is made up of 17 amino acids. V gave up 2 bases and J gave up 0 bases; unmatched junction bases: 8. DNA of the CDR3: TGCGCCAGCAGCTTAGGGACAGACAGTAATAGCAATCAGCCCCAGCATTTT. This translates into CASSLGTDSNSNQPQHF.

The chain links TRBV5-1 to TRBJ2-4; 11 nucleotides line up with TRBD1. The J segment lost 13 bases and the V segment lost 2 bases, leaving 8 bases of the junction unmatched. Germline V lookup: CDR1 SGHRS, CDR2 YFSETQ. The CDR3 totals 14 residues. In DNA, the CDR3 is TGCGCCAGCAGCTTATCCGGGACAGGGGGAAGGCAGTACTTC. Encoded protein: CASSLSGTGGRQYF.

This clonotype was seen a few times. The CDR3 nucleotides are TGTGCCAGCAGTTTAGCTAGCGGCCGATCCTACGAGCAGTACTTC. It yields the protein CASSLASGRSYEQYF. The chain uses TRBV12-3 or TRBV12-4 and TRBJ2-7, with D possibly TRBD2 on 6 matching bases. Trimming stripped 0 bases from V and 1 base from J, with 10 bases between. The CDR3 is made up of 15 amino acids.

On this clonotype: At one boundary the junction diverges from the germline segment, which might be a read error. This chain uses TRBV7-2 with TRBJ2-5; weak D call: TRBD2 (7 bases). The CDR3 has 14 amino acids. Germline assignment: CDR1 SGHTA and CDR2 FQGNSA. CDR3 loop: CAGSLLQGGETQYF. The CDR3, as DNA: TGTGCCGGCAGCTTATTACAGGGAGGGGAGACCCAGTACTTC.

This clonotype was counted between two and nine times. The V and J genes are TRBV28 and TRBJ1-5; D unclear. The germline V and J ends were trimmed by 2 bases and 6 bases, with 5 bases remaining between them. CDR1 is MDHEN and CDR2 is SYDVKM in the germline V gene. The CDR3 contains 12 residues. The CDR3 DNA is TGTGCCAGCAGTTTAATGGGTCAGCCCCAGCATTTT. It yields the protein CASSLMGQPQHF. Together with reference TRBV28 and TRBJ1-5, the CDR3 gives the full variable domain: DVKVTQSSRYLVKRTGEKVFLECVQDMDHENMFWYRQDPGLGLRLIYFSYDVKMKEKGDIPEGYSVSREKKERFSLILESASTNQTSMYLCASSLMGQPQHFGDGTRLSIL.

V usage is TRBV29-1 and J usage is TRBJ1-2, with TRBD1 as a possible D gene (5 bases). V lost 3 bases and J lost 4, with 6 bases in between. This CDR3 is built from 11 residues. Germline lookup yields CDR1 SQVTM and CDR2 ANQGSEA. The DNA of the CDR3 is TGCAGCGTTGACACAGGCTATGGCTACACCTTC. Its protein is CSVDTGYGYTF.

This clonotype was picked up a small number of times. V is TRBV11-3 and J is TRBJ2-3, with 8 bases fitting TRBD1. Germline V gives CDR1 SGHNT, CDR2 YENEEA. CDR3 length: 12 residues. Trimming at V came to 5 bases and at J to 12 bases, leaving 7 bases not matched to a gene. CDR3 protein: CASSRGQGPQYF. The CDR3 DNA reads TGTGCCAGCAGCCGCGGACAGGGCCCTCAGTATTTT. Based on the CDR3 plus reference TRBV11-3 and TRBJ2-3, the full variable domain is EAGVVQSPRYKIIEKKQPVAFWCNPISGHNTLYWYLQNLGQGPELLIRYENEEAVDDSQLPKDRFSAERLKGVDSTLKIQPAELGDSAVYLCASSRGQGPQYFGPGTRLTVL.

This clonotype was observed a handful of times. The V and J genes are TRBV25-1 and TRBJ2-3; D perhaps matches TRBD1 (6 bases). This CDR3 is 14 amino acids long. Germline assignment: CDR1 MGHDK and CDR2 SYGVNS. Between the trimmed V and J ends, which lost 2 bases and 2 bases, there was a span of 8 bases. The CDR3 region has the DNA TGTGCCAGCAGTGAAGACAGGACCACAGATACGCAGTATTTT. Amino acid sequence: CASSEDRTTDTQYF.